This section outlines one TCR beta chain sequence together with its context. Its antigen is unidentified. Other DNA sequences in this specimen translate into the identical CDR3. These data belong to a study of shared clonotypes between healthy human individuals. Study in general: CD8 memory received one plate per donor, CD8 naive two, CD4 memory three and CD4 naive three.

General study results and limits: Non-shared clonotypes displayed generation probabilities falling below those of clonotypes present in all four donors. Expectations were that clonotype sharing among donors would be affected by sequencing depth.

The CDR3 has 14 residues. Germline CDR1 and CDR2: SGHTA and FQGNSA. The V end was cut by 3 bases, the J end by 3 bases, with 9 bases between. The table came from immunoSEQ multiplex PCR; TCRdb's copy has only in-frame clones and leaves some out. The table shows some 2 million clones, with 95% occurring only once. This TCR was recovered from a man between 18 and 35 years old in good health. Specimen: naive CD4+ T cells sorted from blood. Sample subset: CD45RA+ positively selected. This chain links TRBV7-2 with TRBJ1-5; D might be TRBD1 (5 bases). The CDR3 loop reads CASSLGRLNQPQHF. The CDR3 DNA reads TGTGCCAGCAGCTTGGGACGCCTCAATCAGCCCCAGCATTTT.